This T cell receptor (beta chain) was sequenced in a study of blood T cell repertoires in COVID-19. Overall study: The United States, Italy and Spain were the sources of the acute and convalescent COVID-19 samples. PBMCs, B-cell-depleted T cells, or T cells provided the cDNA or gDNA that made up the material.

Study processing details: Quantification of nucleated cells was approximated via reference gene primer amplification. Here immunoSEQ multiplex PCR was the method, and the copy in TCRdb shows in-frame clones only, minus some. V, J and clone size are those of that table, while D and trimming were read from the DNA. The sample has about 160,000 clones, roughly 71% seen once; the top ten hold less than 4.5%. A single count supports this clone. CDR3 size: 17 residues. Trimming left V 3 bases short and J 3 bases short, with 21 bases between. Germline CDR1 and CDR2: GTSNPN and SVGIG (reference sequence). The TCR sequence derives from a woman older than 75 with acute or convalescent COVID-19. Sequencing used peripheral blood. The rearrangement links TRBV30 to TRBJ2-1; TRBD2 is a possible D gene (6 bases). The CDR3 loop is CAWRTVLTSRGYNEQFF. CDR3 coding DNA: TGTGCCTGGAGAACGGTTCTAACTAGCCGGGGCTACAATGAGCAGTTCTTC.